The present TCR beta chain was sequenced within a study of cytomegalovirus exposure and HLA in healthy donors. The method was immunoSEQ multiplex PCR; TCRdb's version includes in-frame clones alone and lacks a portion of them. Altogether 300,000 to 350,000 clones are present, around 90% being singletons, with the ten largest covering roughly 0.88%. This CDR3 has 15 amino acids. From germline, CDR1 is KGHSH and CDR2 LQKENI. The V end lost 3 bases, the J end lost 2 bases, and 10 bases lay between the germline ends. Study results and caveats: Three CMV-associated chains were confirmed in vitro to be specific for CMV antigens. The study flagged fewer than 200 TCR beta chains as cytomegalovirus-associated.

Worth noting for this clone: Its antigen is currently unknown.

The specimen was PBMCs. The chain joins TRBV18 to TRBJ1-4, with TRBD1 as a possible D gene (6 bases). The source of this sequence is a man aged 30 to 45 in good health and CMV-seronegative. The CDR3 DNA follows: TGTGCCAGCTCACCCAACAGGGCCACTAATGAAAAACTGTTTTTT. Translating gives CASSPNRATNEKLFF.